These 9 T cell receptor beta chains were all obtained from the same sample, sequenced in a study of T cell changes during pregnancy in multiple sclerosis. Sequencing used immunoSEQ multiplex PCR; TCRdb keeps in-frame clones, though not all of them. The profile shows about 27,000 clones, roughly 86% of them singletons. Sequencing was performed on CD8+ T cells from peripheral blood mononuclear cells, taken in the second trimester of pregnancy. Receptors were obtained from a female donor with multiple sclerosis, enrolled in a pregnancy study.

The CDR3 region is CASSESIQPRLDTQYF. DNA for the CDR3: TGCGCCAGCAGTGAGTCGATACAGCCCCGTCTTGATACGCAGTATTTT. The chain links TRBV10-1 to TRBJ2-3; D gene ambiguous. The ends were cut back, 0 bases at V and 6 bases at J, with 16 bases in the middle. CDR3 length equals 16 residues. The germline gives CDR1 WNHNN, CDR2 SYGVQD (reference sequence).

This chain connects TRBV5-4 to TRBJ2-1; 7 bases align to TRBD1. The germline CDR1 and CDR2 sequences are SGHNT and YYREEE (reference sequence). This CDR3 is built from 13 residues. The trim removed 3 bases at V and 3 bases at J, leaving 0 bases unmatched. CDR3 nucleotides: TGTGCCAGCAGCTGGGACAGCTACAATGAGCAGTTCTTC. As protein: CASSWDSYNEQFF.

In its sample, this clone was seen once. The rearrangement links TRBV5-1 to TRBJ1-5, with no clear D. From germline, CDR1 is SGHRS and CDR2 YFSETQ. The CDR3 runs to 15 residues. The V end was cut by 0 bases, the J end by 0 bases, with 7 bases between. CDR3: CASSLGPSSNQPQHF. CDR3 sequence (DNA): TGCGCCAGCAGCTTGGGGCCCTCTAGCAATCAGCCCCAGCATTTT.

The V and J genes are TRBV11-2 and TRBJ2-5, with D possibly matching TRBD2 (5 bases). V shed 5 bases and J shed 2 bases, with 9 bases lying between them. Germline loops: CDR1 SGHAT, CDR2 FQNNGV. This CDR3 spans 13 amino acids. The CDR3 DNA sequence: TGTGCCAGCAGCCTGGAGGTACAAGAGACCCAGTACTTC. Its translation: CASSLEVQETQYF.

The chain is built from TRBV6-6 and TRBJ2-5; TRBD1 matches 9 bases. The junction had 4 bases not matched to a gene; V was cut back by 4 bases and J by 4 bases. The length of the CDR3 is 14 residues. Germline loops: CDR1 MNHNY, CDR2 SVGAGI (reference sequence). The CDR3 DNA reads as TGTGCCAGCAGTTGGACAGGGGACGGAGAGACCCAGTACTTC. Its protein product is CASSWTGDGETQYF.

The chain couples TRBV30 to TRBJ2-7, with 7 bases fitting TRBD2. The germline CDR1 and CDR2 sequences are GTSNPN and SVGIG (reference sequence). The CDR3 contains 12 residues. V gave up 3 bases and J gave up 6 bases; unmatched junction bases: 5. This CDR3 reads CAWRAGRVEQYF. Written as DNA, the CDR3 is TGTGCCTGGAGGGCAGGGAGGGTCGAGCAGTACTTC.

This clone has only a few counts. This chain connects TRBV6-1 to TRBJ2-3, with 9 positions matching TRBD2. The V and J ends lost 3 bases and 5 bases, in that order; junction bases with no gene match: 9. Looked up from germline, CDR1 is MNHNS and CDR2 is SASEGT. This CDR3 has 16 residues. The CDR3 region is CASSESAGGGGDTQYF. In DNA, the CDR3 is TGTGCCAGCAGTGAGTCAGCGGGGGGCGGAGGAGATACGCAGTATTTT.

The chain recombines TRBV12-5 with TRBJ2-5; 7 nucleotides align to TRBD1. Germline values: CDR1 LGHNT, CDR2 FRNRAP. V lost 2 bases, J lost 2 bases, and 8 bases stayed unmatched. This CDR3 spans 16 amino acids. CDR3 bases: TGTGCTAGTGGTTTGCCCGTAAGCAGGGGGCAAGAGACCCAGTACTTC. It codes for CASGLPVSRGQETQYF.

The rearrangement uses TRBV13 and TRBJ2-7; D not certain. V lost 5 bases and J lost 5, with 13 bases in between. Germline V CDR1 and CDR2: PRHDT, FYEKMQ (reference sequence). The CDR3 totals 13 residues. In DNA form, the CDR3 reads TGTGCCAGCAGCGCCGGCCCGCGGAACGAGCAGTACTTC. Translating gives CASSAGPRNEQYF.